This T cell receptor beta chain is from a study of response to subunit inactivated influenza vaccine. This clonotype was detected a few times. Its antigen is currently unknown. One entry per CDR3 protein results from TCRdb running MiXCR on the RT-PCR reads. In the table there are 490,000 or so distinct CDR3 sequences, less than 10% of which are singletons. The V end lost 0 bases, the J end lost 3 bases, and 9 bases lay between the germline ends. CDR3 length equals 14 residues. Germline CDR1 is SGHRS and CDR2 is YFSETQ. Study results and caveats: New T cells are recruited in small numbers by each seasonal influenza vaccination, according to the authors' suggestion.

J is TRBJ2-5 and V is TRBV5-1; no clear D. This receptor was obtained from a man aged 45 to 70 who received an inactivated influenza vaccine. Here the sequenced sample was PBMCs from blood, taken around 25 months after vaccination. CDR3 DNA sequence: TGCGCCAGCAGCTTGGAGTCGGCAGAAGAGACCCAGTACTTC. Its translation is CASSLESAEETQYF.